This is a list of T cell receptor beta chains from one sample in a study of regulatory dendritic cells for organ transplantation. Measured with immunoSEQ multiplex PCR; TCRdb has only the in-frame clones, and not every one. The data contain about 20,000 clones, 74% of them seen just once; the ten biggest clones take up 0.7% to 1%. Sequencing used memory CD4+ T cells from blood. The receptors here all came from a human donor in good health. Each CDR3 is given with its conserved first and last residue. A D gene is named only where the DNA matches it firmly. Only part of the rows carry a size: once, few, many, or a class if the clone is expanded.

D	V	J	size	CDR3	DNA
TRBD1	TRBV5-4	TRBJ2-3	.	CASSLIAGGSTREKTDTQYF	TGTGCCAGCAGCTTGATTGCAGGGGGCTCTACTAGGGAGAAGACAGATACGCAGTATTTT
.	TRBV2	TRBJ1-2	.	CASSAIANYGYTF	TGTGCCAGCAGTGCTATTGCTAACTATGGCTACACCTTC
.	TRBV27	TRBJ2-7	.	CASSLRQGGPYEQYF	TGTGCCAGCAGTTTGCGACAGGGAGGACCCTACGAGCAGTACTTC
TRBD1	TRBV7-9	TRBJ2-2	.	CASSSTGTGVTTGELFF	TGTGCCAGCAGCTCTACGGGGACAGGGGTTACCACCGGGGAGCTGTTTTTT
.	TRBV29-1	TRBJ1-1	.	CSGGETNTEAFF	TGCAGCGGGGGAGAGACGAACACTGAAGCTTTCTTT
TRBD2	TRBV11-2	TRBJ2-7	.	CASSLGGSGVSSYEQYF	TGTGCCAGCAGCTTAGGAGGTAGCGGGGTGAGCTCCTACGAGCAGTACTTC
TRBD1	TRBV18	TRBJ1-1	.	CASSPRQGARNTEAFF	TGTGCCAGCTCACCAAGGCAGGGGGCGCGAAACACTGAAGCTTTCTTT
.	TRBV4-2	TRBJ1-3	.	CASSQEMPGSGNTIYF	TGTGCCAGCAGCCAAGAAATGCCGGGGAGCGGAAACACCATATATTTT
.	TRBV7-9	TRBJ1-1	.	CASSRGETEAFF	TGTGCCAGCAGCCGCGGAGAGACCGAAGCTTTCTTT
TRBD1	TRBV7-8	TRBJ2-1	.	CASSSTGTGDNEQFF	TGTGCCAGCAGCTCAACCGGGACAGGGGACAATGAGCAGTTCTTC
.	TRBV5-1	TRBJ1-1	.	CASSLGLTGLNTEAFF	TGCGCCAGCAGCTTGGGATTGACAGGACTGAACACTGAAGCTTTCTTT
.	TRBV18	TRBJ2-2	.	CASSPPRDTGELFF	TGTGCCAGCTCACCACCGCGGGACACCGGGGAGCTGTTTTTT
TRBD2	TRBV7-2	TRBJ2-7	.	CASSLIGGAGEQYF	TGTGCCAGCAGCTTAATCGGGGGGGCTGGGGAGCAGTACTTC
.	TRBV19	TRBJ2-5	.	CASSMTREVRQETQYF	TGTGCCAGTAGTATGACTAGGGAGGTGCGTCAAGAGACCCAGTACTTC
TRBD1	TRBV4-1	TRBJ1-2	few	CASSQTGETGYTF	TGCGCCAGCAGCCAAACAGGGGAAACTGGCTACACCTTC
.	TRBV1	TRBJ2-1	.	CTSSPSVGTSGGHLNNEQFF	TGCACCAGCAGCCCCAGTGTAGGGACTAGCGGGGGGCATCTTAATAATGAGCAGTTCTTC
TRBD1	TRBV6-5	TRBJ2-7	.	CASSYQDRAEQYF	TGTGCCAGCAGTTACCAGGACAGGGCCGAGCAGTACTTC
.	TRBV12-5	TRBJ2-6	few	CASGSLSGANVLTF	TGTGCTAGTGGTTCCCTTTCTGGGGCCAACGTCCTGACTTTC
.	TRBV7-9	TRBJ1-4	.	CASSPTQGREEKLFF	TGTGCCAGCAGTCCTACCCAGGGGAGAGAGGAAAAACTGTTTTTT
.	TRBV5-1	TRBJ2-3	.	CASLPGGGTDTQYF	TGCGCCAGCCTTCCCGGAGGGGGCACAGATACGCAGTATTTT
TRBD2	TRBV4-2	TRBJ2-7	few	CASSQGTSGGYEQYF	TGTGCCAGCAGCCAAGGGACTAGCGGGGGGTACGAGCAGTACTTC
TRBD1	TRBV4-2	TRBJ1-4	.	CASSQDQERGLGEKLFF	TGTGCCAGCAGCCAAGATCAGGAAAGGGGGCTGGGTGAAAAACTGTTTTTT
.	TRBV7-2	TRBJ2-3	.	CASSLTFGFDTQYF	TGTGCCAGCAGCTTAACGTTCGGGTTTGATACGCAGTATTTT
.	TRBV9	TRBJ2-1	few	CASSAGQFSYNEQFF	TGTGCCAGCAGCGCCGGACAGTTCTCCTACAATGAGCAGTTCTTC
.	TRBV10-3	TRBJ1-1	.	CAISSGFSGYTEAFF	TGTGCCATCAGCTCAGGGTTTTCGGGTTACACTGAAGCTTTCTTT
TRBD1	TRBV7-6	TRBJ2-5	once	CASRLGTGQETQYF	TGTGCCAGCAGGCTAGGGACAGGACAAGAGACCCAGTACTTC
.	TRBV5-1	TRBJ1-1	once	CASSLDSKAFF	TGCGCCAGCAGCTTGGACAGTAAAGCTTTCTTT
TRBD1	TRBV5-1	TRBJ2-2	.	CASSVGDREAGELFF	TGCGCCAGCAGCGTCGGGGACAGGGAGGCCGGGGAGCTGTTTTTT
.	TRBV18	TRBJ2-5	.	CASSLDFGGEETQYF	TGTGCCAGCTCACTAGACTTTGGAGGGGAAGAGACCCAGTACTTC
.	TRBV6-4	TRBJ1-1	few	CASSSSPGNTEAFF	TGTGCCAGCAGCTCTTCCCCGGGGAACACTGAAGCTTTCTTT
TRBD1	TRBV6-5	TRBJ1-2	few	CATGDRVGGYTF	TGTGCCACTGGAGACAGGGTAGGAGGCTACACCTTC
.	TRBV5-8	TRBJ1-4	.	CASSLALAGQNEKLFF	TGTGCCAGCAGCTTGGCCTTGGCGGGGCAAAATGAAAAACTGTTTTTT
.	TRBV7-7	TRBJ2-5	.	CASSLAGSGGQETQYF	TGTGCCAGCAGCTTAGCTGGGAGCGGAGGCCAAGAGACCCAGTACTTC
.	TRBV18	TRBJ2-3	.	CASSPRGSGLNTQYF	TGTGCCAGCTCACCCCGGGGGAGTGGATTGAATACGCAGTATTTT
.	TRBV6-1	TRBJ1-2	.	CASSEVSGGAWGYTF	TGTGCCAGCAGTGAAGTATCGGGGGGCGCGTGGGGCTACACCTTC
.	TRBV5-1	TRBJ1-3	once	CASSTGPREYSGNTIYF	TGCGCCAGCAGCACAGGACCGCGGGAGTACTCTGGAAACACCATATATTTT
.	TRBV9	TRBJ2-5	.	CASSVDSAQETQYF	TGTGCCAGCAGCGTCGATAGCGCGCAAGAGACCCAGTACTTC
TRBD2	TRBV19	TRBJ2-7	.	CASRGTSGGPYEQYF	TGTGCCAGTAGGGGGACTAGCGGGGGACCCTACGAGCAGTACTTC
.	TRBV21-1	TRBJ2-7	.	CASSMGGAYEQYF	TGTGCCAGCAGCATGGGGGGGGCCTACGAGCAGTACTTC
.	TRBV5-5	TRBJ1-3	.	CASSREGGFGNTIYF	TGTGCCAGCAGCCGGGAGGGGGGATTCGGAAACACCATATATTTT
.	TRBV18	TRBJ2-1	.	CASSPPNRDPYNEQFF	TGTGCCAGCTCACCACCGAACAGGGATCCCTACAATGAGCAGTTCTTC